This T cell receptor beta chain was observed in a study of blood T cell repertoires in COVID-19. Assay: immunoSEQ multiplex PCR; the TCRdb copy retains only in-frame clones and omits some. The table has around 100,000 clones, about 89% seen once; the top ten hold roughly 2%. Looked up from germline, CDR1 is SQVTM and CDR2 is ANQGSEA. This CDR3 spans 13 amino acids. V was pared by 4 bases and J by 2 bases, with 2 bases of the junction left unmatched. This chain connects TRBV29-1 to TRBJ2-7; 10 bases agree with TRBD1. Sequencing input: peripheral blood. The receptor comes from a human donor with active COVID-19. The donor label of this sample is uncertain. CDR3 region: CSVVGTGAYEQYF. DNA of the CDR3: TGCAGCGTTGTTGGGACAGGGGCCTACGAGCAGTACTTC.